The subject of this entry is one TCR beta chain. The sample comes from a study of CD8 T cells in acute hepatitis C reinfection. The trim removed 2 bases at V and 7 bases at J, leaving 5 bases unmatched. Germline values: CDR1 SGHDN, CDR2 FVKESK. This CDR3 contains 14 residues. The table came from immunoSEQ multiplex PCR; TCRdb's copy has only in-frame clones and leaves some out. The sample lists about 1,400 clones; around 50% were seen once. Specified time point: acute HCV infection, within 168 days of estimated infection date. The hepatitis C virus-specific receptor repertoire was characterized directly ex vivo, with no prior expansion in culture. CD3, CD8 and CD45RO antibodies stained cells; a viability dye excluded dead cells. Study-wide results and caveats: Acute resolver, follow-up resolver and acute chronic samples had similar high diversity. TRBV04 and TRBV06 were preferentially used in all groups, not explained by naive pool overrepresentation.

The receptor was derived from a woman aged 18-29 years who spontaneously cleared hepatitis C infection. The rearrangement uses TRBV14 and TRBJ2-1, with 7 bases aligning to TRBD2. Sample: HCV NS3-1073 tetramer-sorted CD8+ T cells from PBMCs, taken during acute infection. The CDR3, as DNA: TGTGCCAGCAGCCAAACCCAGCGGGATAATGAGCAGTTCTTC. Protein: CASSQTQRDNEQFF.